This T cell receptor (beta chain) was sequenced for a study of T cell repertoires in cytomegalovirus infection. Looking at the study overall: CMV infection plus the matching HLA type was flagged by public TCR beta signatures.

General study findings and limits: The study found HLA-C-restricted CMV-specific TCR beta clonotypes dominating the ex vivo response.

The length of the CDR3 is 15 residues. Germline V gives CDR1 MDHEN, CDR2 SYDVKM. The V and J ends lost 2 bases and 4 bases respectively, with 14 bases between them. One entry per CDR3 protein, called by TCRdb with MiXCR from the reads. The sample has 200,000 to 250,000 distinct CDR3 sequences; 6% to 8% are singletons. This clonotype was counted many times. The antigen is unknown. The rearrangement links TRBV28 to TRBJ1-1; no reliable D call. The clonotype comes from a human donor in good health (CMV status not recorded). Some clones in this sample may be carry-over from other donors' samples. Input material: PBMCs. The CDR3 protein is CASSLRTTRTTEAFF. For the CDR3, the DNA is TGTGCCAGCAGTTTAAGAACGACTCGAACCACTGAAGCTTTCTTT.